This TCR beta chain was captured by sequencing in a study of beta chain features in type 1 diabetes. The CDR3 has 15 residues. The germline CDR1 and CDR2 sequences are ENHRY and SYGVKD. V dropped 0 bases and J dropped 8 bases, with 16 bases sitting between them. Expressed TCRB transcripts were sequenced after all isolated RNA was converted to cDNA. Method: immunoSEQ multiplex PCR; TCRdb's copy keeps in-frame clones and lacks some. The sample consists of roughly 370,000 clones, approximately 14% of them appearing once. A few counts support this clone. The TCR sequence derives from a young man in good health. The chain has TRBV10-3 and TRBJ1-2; D is unresolved. The sample was naive CD4+ T cells from blood. Here the CDR3 DNA reads TGTGCCATCAGTGAGTCATTTGGATTGGCCGCCGGCTACACCTTC. It is translated as CAISESFGLAAGYTF.